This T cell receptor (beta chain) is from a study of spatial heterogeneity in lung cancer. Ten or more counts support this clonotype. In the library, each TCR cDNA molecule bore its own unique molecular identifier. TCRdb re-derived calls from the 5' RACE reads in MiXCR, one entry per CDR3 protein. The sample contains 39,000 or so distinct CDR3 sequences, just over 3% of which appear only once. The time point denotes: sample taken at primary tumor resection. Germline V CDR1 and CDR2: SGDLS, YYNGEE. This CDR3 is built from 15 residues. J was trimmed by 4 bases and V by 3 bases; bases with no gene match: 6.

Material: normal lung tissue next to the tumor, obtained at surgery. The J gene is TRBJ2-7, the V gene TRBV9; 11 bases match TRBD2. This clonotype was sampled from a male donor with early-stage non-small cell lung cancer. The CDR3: CASSEGLAEGYEQYF. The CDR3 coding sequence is TGTGCCAGCAGCGAGGGACTAGCGGAGGGGTACGAGCAGTACTTC.